One T cell receptor (beta chain) is described in this entry. Its antigen is unidentified. The data are from a study of cytomegalovirus exposure and HLA in healthy donors. Study overall: A prior study identified just under 120 million unique TCR beta sequences from about 180 million T cells.

Study-wide results and caveats: It has been reported that TCR beta sequences accurately predicted the HLA-A and HLA-B alleles of most subjects. Relative to the approximately 700-donor mean, N-insertions were reportedly fewer in an Asian-associated ancestry cluster in a later analysis.

The CDR3 spans 15 residues. Trimming at V came to 7 bases and at J to 7 bases, leaving 13 bases not matched to a gene. Germline CDR1 reads SNHLY; CDR2 reads FYNNEI. The PCR contained 60 Vbeta and 13 Jbeta primers. The assay was immunoSEQ multiplex PCR, and TCRdb's table has in-frame clones only and misses some. The data show 110,000 to 150,000 clones, roughly 80% seen once. The sequencing input was PBMCs. This chain uses TRBV2 with TRBJ1-5, with 7 bases that match TRBD1. The source is a woman in her thirties or forties in good health and CMV-seropositive. In DNA form, the CDR3 reads TGTGCCAGCACCGTGGGTGAGACAGGGAGGCAGCCCCAGCATTTT. Translated: CASTVGETGRQPQHF.